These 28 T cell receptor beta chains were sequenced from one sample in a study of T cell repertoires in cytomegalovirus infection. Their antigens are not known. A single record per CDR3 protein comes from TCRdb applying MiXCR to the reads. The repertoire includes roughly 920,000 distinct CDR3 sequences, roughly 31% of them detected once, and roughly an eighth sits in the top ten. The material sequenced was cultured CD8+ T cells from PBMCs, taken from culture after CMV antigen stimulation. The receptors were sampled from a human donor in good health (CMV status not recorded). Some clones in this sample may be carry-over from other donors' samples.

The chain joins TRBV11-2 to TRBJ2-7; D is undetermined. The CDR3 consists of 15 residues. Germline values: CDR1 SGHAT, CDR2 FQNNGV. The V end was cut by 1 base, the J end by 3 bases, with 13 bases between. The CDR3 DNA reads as TGTGCCAGCAGCTTAGGAGCGACGCCAAACTACGAGCAGTACTTC. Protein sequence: CASSLGATPNYEQYF.

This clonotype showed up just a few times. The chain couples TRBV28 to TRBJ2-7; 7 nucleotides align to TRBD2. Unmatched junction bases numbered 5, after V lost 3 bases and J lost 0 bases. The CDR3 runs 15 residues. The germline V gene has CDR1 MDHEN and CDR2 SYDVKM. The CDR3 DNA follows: TGTGCCAGCAGTTTTGACGGGGGGTCCTCCTACGAGCAGTACGTC. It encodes CASSFDGGSSYEQYV.

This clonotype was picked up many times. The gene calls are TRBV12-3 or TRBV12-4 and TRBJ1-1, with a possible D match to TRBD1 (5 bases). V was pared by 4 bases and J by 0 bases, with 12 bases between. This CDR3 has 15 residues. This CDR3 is CASSSIGGMNTEAFF. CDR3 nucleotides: TGTGCCAGCAGTTCCATTGGGGGAATGAACACTGAAGCTTTCTTT.

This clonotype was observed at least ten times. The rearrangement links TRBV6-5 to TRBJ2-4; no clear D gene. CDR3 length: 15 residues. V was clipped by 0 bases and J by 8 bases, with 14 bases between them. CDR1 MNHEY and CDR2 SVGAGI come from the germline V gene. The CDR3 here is CASSYSSAGEDIQYF. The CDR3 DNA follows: TGTGCCAGCAGTTACTCGTCGGCAGGAGAGGACATTCAGTACTTC.

The CDR3 nucleotides are TGTGCCAGCAGTCGCTCTTATACGGGGGAAGGCAATGAGCAGTTCTTC. It is translated as CASSRSYTGEGNEQFF. The chain couples TRBV6-1 to TRBJ2-1; tentative D call: TRBD2 (6 bases). CDR1 is MNHNS, CDR2 SASEGT, per germline. Trimming took 5 bases from V and 6 from J, leaving 20 bases between them. The CDR3 consists of 16 residues.

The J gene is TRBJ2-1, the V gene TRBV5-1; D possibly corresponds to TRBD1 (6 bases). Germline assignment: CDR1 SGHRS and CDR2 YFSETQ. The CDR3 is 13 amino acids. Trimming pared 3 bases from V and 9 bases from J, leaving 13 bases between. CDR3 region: CASSYPRGTEQFF. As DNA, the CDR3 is TGCGCCAGCAGCTACCCCAGGGGCACTGAGCAGTTCTTC. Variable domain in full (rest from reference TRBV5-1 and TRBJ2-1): KAGVTQTPRYLIKTRGQQVTLSCSPISGHRSVSWYQQTPGQGLQFLFEYFSETQRNKGNFPGRFSGRQFSNSRSEMNVSTLELGDSALYLCASSYPRGTEQFFGPGTRLTVL.

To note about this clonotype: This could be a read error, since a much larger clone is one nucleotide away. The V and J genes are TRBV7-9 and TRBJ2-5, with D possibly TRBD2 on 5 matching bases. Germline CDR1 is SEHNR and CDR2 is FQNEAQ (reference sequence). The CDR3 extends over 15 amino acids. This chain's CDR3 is CVSSPPRSGGETQYF. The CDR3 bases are TGTGTCAGCAGCCCCCCCAGGTCCGGCGGGGAGACCCAGTACTTC.

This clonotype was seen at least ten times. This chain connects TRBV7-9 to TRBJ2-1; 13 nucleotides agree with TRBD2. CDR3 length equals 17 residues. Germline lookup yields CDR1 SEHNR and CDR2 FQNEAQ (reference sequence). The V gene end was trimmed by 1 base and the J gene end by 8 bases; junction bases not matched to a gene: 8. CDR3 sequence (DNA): TGTGCCAGCAGCTTAGACCGACTAGCGGGGGGATTCGATGAGCAGTTCTTC. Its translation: CASSLDRLAGGFDEQFF.

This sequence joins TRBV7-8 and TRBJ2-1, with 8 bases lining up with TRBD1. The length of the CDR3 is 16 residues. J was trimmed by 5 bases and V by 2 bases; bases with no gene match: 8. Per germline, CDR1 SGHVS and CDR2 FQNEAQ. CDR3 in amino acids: CASSLSRQGADNEQFF. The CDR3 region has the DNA TGTGCCAGCAGCTTAAGTCGGCAGGGGGCCGACAATGAGCAGTTCTTC.

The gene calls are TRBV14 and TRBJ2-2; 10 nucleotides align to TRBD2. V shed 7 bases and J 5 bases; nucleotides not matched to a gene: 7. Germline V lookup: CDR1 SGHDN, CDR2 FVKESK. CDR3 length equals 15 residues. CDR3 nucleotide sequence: TGTGCCAGCAACAAGCGGGGGGGCCATACCGGGGAGCTGTTTTTT. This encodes CASNKRGGHTGELFF.

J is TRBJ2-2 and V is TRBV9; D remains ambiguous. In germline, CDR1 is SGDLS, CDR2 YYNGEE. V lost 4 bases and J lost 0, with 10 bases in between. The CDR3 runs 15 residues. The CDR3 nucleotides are TGTGCCAGCAGCCCAAACGCAGCGAACACCGGGGAGCTGTTTTTT. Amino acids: CASSPNAANTGELFF.

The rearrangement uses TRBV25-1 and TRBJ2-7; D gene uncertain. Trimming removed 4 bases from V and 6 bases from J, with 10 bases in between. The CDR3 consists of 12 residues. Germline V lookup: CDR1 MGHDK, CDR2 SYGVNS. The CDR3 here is CASSVGRSEQYF. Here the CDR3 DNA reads TGTGCCAGCAGTGTGGGCCGGAGCGAGCAGTACTTC.

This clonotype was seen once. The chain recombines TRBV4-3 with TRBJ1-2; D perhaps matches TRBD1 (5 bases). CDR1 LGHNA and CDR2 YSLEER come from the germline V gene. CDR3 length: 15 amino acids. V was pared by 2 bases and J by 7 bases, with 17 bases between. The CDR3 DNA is TGCGCCAGCAGCCAATCCGGGACTGGGGGAAGTGGCTACACCTTC. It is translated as CASSQSGTGGSGYTF.

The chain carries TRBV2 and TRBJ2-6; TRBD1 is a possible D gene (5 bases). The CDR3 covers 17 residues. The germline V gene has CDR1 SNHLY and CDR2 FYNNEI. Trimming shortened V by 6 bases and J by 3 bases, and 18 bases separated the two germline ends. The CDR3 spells CASRVDSSLSGANVLTF. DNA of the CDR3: TGTGCCAGCAGGGTCGACAGCTCCCTAAGTGGGGCCAACGTCCTGACTTTC.

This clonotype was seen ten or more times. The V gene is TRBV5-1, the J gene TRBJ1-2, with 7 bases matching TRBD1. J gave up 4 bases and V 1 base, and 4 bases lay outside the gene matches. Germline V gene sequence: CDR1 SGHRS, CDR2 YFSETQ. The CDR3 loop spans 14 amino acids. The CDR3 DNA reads TGCGCCAGCAGCTTGTCAGGGGGAAGCTATGGCTACACCTTC. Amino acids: CASSLSGGSYGYTF.

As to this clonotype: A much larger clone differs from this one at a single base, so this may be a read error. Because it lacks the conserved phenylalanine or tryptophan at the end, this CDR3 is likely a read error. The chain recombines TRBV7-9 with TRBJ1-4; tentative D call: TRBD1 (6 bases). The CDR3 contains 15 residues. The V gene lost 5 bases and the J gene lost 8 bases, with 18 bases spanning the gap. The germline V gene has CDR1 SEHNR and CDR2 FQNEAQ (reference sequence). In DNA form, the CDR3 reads TGTGCCAGCAGCCTTAGGACGCCCCAGGGGGAAAAACTGTTTTCT. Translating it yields CASSLRTPQGEKLFS.

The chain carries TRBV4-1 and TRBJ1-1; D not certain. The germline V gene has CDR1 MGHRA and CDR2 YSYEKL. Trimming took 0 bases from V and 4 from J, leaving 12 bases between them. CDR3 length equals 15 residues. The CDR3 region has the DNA TGCGCCAGCAGCCAAGAAGGGCATGTTGGCACTGAAGCTTTCTTT. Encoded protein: CASSQEGHVGTEAFF.

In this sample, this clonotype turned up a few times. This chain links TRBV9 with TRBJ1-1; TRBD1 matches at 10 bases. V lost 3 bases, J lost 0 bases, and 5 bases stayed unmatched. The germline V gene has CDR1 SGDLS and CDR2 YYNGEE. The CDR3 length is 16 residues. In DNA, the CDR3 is TGTGCCAGCAGCGCCTGGACAGGGGGGATGAACACTGAAGCTTTCTTT. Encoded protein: CASSAWTGGMNTEAFF.

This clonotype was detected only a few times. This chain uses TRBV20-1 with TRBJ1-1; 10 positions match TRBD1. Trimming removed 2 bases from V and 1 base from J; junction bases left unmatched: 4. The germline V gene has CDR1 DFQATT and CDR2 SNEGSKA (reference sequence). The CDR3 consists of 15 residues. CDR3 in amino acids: CSARRQGATNTEAFF. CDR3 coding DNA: TGCAGTGCTAGAAGACAGGGGGCAACGAACACTGAAGCTTTCTTT.

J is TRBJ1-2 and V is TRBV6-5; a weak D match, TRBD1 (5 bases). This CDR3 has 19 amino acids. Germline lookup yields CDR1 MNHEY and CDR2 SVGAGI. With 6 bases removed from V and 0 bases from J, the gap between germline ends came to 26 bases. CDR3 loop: CASSRDAGRVFPTNYGYTF. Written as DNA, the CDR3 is TGTGCCAGCAGCAGGGACGCCGGTCGGGTCTTCCCCACTAACTATGGCTACACCTTC.

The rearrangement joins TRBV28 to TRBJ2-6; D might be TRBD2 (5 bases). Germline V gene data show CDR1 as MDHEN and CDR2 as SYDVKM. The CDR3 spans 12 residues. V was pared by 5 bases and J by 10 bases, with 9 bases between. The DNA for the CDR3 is TGTGCCAGCAGTCCCGGGATTAACGTCCTGACTTTC. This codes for CASSPGINVLTF.

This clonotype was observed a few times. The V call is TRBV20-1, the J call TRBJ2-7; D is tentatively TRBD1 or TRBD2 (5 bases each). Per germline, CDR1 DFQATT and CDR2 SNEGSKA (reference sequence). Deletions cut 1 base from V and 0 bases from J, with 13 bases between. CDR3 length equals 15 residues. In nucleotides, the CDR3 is TGCAGTGCTAGAGCCCCGGGACCCGACTCCTACGAGCAGTACTTC. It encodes CSARAPGPDSYEQYF.

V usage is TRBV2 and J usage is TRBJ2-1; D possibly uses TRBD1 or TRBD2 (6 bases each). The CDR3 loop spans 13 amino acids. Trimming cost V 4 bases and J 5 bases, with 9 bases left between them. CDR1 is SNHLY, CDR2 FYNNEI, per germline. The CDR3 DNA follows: TGTGCCAGCAGTGCCCGGGGGCACAATGAGCAGTTCTTC. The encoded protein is CASSARGHNEQFF.

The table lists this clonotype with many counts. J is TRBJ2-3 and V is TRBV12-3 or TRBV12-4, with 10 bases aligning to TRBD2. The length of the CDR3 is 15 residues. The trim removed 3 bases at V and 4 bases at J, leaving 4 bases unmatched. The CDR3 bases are TGTGCCAGCAGTTTGGTAGCGGGGGGACCAGATACGCAGTATTTT. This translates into CASSLVAGGPDTQYF.

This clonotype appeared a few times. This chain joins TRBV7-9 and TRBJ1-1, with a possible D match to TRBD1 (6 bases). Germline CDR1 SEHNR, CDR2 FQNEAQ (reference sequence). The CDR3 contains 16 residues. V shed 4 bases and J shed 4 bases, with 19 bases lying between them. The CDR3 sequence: CASSSSGGAYRTEAFF. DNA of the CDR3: TGTGCCAGCAGCTCGAGCGGGGGCGCCTATCGCACTGAAGCTTTCTTT.

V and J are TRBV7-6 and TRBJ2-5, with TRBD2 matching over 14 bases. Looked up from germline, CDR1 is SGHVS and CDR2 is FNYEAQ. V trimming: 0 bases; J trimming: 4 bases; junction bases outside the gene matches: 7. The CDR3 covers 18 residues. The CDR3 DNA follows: TGTGCCAGCAGCTTAGCCTCGGGACTAGCGGGGGACCGAGAGACCCAGTACTTC. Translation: CASSLASGLAGDRETQYF.

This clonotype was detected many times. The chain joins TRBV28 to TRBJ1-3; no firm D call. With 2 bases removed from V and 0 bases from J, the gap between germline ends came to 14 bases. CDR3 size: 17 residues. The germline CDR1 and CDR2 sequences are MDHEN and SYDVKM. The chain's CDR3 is CASSLQGSVPSGNTIYF. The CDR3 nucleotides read TGTGCCAGCAGTTTACAAGGCTCAGTTCCCTCTGGAAACACCATATATTTT.

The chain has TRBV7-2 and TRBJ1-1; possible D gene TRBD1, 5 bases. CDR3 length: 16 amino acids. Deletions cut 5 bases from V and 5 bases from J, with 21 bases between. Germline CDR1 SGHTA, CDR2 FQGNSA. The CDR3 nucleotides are TGTGCCAGCAGCGGGGGTCCTTGGGGCAGTTTTACTGAAGCTTTCTTT. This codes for CASSGGPWGSFTEAFF. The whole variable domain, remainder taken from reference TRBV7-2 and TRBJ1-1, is GAGVSQSPSNKVTEKGKDVELRCDPISGHTALYWYRQSLGQGLEFLIYFQGNSAPDKSGLPSDRFSAERTGGSVSTLTIQRTQQEDSAVYLCASSGGPWGSFTEAFFGQGTRLTVV.